The 3 T cell receptor beta chains below were found in one sample sequenced in a study of technical replicates of blood from a few donors. Measured with immunoSEQ multiplex PCR; TCRdb has only the in-frame clones, and not every one. The sample yields roughly 71,000 clones, more than 90% seen once. Source material: T cells isolated from PBMCs. These receptors were taken from a human donor in good health.

This rearrangement joins TRBV27 to TRBJ1-2, with TRBD1 matching over 8 bases. Germline loops: CDR1 MNHEY, CDR2 SMNVEV (reference sequence). The V segment lost 0 bases and the J segment 4 bases; nucleotides outside the gene matches: 4. The CDR3 covers 15 residues. The CDR3 reads CASSLSPTGVYGYTF. The CDR3 DNA is TGTGCCAGCAGTTTATCGCCGACAGGGGTCTATGGCTACACCTTC.

This chain connects TRBV5-4 to TRBJ2-3; 8 bases are a match to TRBD2. After removal of 2 bases from V and 3 bases from J, the junction contained 2 bases not matched to a gene. Germline V lookup: CDR1 SGHNT, CDR2 YYREEE (reference sequence). This CDR3 spans 14 amino acids. CDR3 nucleotides: TGTGCCAGCAGCTTAGCGGGAGTAACAGATACGCAGTATTTT. This translates into CASSLAGVTDTQYF.

The chain recombines TRBV14 with TRBJ2-5; 10 nucleotides line up with TRBD2. V gave up 2 bases and J gave up 4 bases; unmatched junction bases: 4. The CDR3 totals 15 residues. Germline-derived CDR1 and CDR2 are SGHDN and FVKESK. The DNA for the CDR3 is TGTGCCAGCAGCCAACTCGGACTAGCGGCAGAGACCCAGTACTTC. Translated, it gives CASSQLGLAAETQYF.